This T cell receptor (beta chain) was retrieved from a study of blood T cells in healthy people across ages. In this sample, this clonotype turned up a few times. A sample-barcoded 5' primer and a J-beta primer mix were used in a second PCR of roughly 7 to 12 cycles. One entry per CDR3 protein, called by TCRdb with MiXCR from the 5' RACE reads. The table has 850,000 to 1,000,000 distinct CDR3 sequences, 51% seen once. Germline trimming cut 7 bases from V and 2 bases from J; bases unmatched to any gene: 6. The CDR3 totals 14 residues. Germline V gene data show CDR1 as SQVTM and CDR2 as ANQGSEA. Sequencing was done on a sample of blood. The chain links TRBV29-1 to TRBJ2-2, with 8 nucleotides matching TRBD2. This TCR came from a woman aged 55-70 years in good health. The CDR3: CSAATSGNTGELFF. The DNA for the CDR3 is TGCAGCGCCGCAACTAGCGGAAACACCGGGGAGCTGTTTTTT.